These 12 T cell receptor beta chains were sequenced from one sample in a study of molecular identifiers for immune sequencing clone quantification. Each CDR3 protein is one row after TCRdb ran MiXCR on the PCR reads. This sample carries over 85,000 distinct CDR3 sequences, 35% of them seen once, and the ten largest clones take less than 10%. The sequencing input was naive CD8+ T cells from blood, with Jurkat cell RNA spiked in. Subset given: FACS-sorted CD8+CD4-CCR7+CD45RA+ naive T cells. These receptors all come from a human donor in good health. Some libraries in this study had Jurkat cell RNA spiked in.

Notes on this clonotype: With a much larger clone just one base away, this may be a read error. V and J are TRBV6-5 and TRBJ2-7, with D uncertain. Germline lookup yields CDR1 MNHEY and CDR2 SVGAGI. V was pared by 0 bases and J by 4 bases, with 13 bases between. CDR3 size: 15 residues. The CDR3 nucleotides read TGTGCCAGCAGTTACTCGTGGAGCCCGTTTTACGAGCAGTACTTC. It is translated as CASSYSWSPFYEQYF.

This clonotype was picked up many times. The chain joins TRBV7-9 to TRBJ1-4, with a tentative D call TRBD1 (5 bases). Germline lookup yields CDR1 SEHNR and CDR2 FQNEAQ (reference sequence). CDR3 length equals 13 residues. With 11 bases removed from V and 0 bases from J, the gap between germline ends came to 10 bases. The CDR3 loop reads CAGGGATNEKLFF. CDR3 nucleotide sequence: TGTGCCGGGGGAGGAGCAACTAATGAAAAACTGTTTTTT. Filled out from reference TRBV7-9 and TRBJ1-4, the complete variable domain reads DTGVSQNPRHKITKRGQNVTFRCDPISEHNRLYWYRQTLGQGPEFLTYFQNEAQLEKSRLLSDRFSAERPKGSFSTLEIQRTEQGDSAMYLCAGGGATNEKLFFGSGTQLSVL.

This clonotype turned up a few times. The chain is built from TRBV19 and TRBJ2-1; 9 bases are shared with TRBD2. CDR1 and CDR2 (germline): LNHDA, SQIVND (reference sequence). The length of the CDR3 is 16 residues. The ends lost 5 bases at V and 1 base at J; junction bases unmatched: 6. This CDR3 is CASSYSSGRSYNEQFF. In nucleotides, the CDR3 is TGTGCCAGTAGTTACTCCAGCGGGAGGTCCTACAATGAGCAGTTCTTC. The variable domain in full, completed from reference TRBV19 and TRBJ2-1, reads DGGITQSPKYLFRKEGQNVTLSCEQNLNHDAMYWYRQDPGQGLRLIYYSQIVNDFQKGDIAEGYSVSREKKESFPLTVTSAQKNPTAFYLCASSYSSGRSYNEQFFGPGTRLTVL.

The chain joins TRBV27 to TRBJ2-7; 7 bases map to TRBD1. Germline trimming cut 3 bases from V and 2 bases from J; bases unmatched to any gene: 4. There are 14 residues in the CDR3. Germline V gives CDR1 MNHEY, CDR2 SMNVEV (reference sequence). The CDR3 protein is CASSFARGTYEQYF. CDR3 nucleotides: TGTGCCAGCAGTTTCGCCAGGGGGACCTACGAGCAGTACTTC.

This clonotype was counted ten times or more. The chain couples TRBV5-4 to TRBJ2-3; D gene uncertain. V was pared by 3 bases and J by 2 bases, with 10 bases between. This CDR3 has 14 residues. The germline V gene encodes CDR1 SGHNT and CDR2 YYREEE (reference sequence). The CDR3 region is CASSSRSTTDTQYF. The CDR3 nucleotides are TGTGCCAGCAGCTCTCGATCTACCACAGATACGCAGTATTTT.

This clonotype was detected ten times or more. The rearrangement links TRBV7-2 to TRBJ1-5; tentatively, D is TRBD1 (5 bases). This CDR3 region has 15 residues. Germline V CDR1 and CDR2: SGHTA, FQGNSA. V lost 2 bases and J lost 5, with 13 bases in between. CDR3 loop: CASSLSRGSDQPQHF. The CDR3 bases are TGTGCCAGCAGCTTAAGTAGGGGATCGGATCAGCCCCAGCATTTT.

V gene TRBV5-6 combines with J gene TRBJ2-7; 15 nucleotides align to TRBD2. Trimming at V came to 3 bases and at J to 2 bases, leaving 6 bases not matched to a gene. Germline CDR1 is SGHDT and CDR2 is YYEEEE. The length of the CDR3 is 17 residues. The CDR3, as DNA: TGTGCCAGCAGCTATGGACTAGCGGGAGGGCCTACCTACGAGCAGTACTTC. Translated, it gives CASSYGLAGGPTYEQYF.

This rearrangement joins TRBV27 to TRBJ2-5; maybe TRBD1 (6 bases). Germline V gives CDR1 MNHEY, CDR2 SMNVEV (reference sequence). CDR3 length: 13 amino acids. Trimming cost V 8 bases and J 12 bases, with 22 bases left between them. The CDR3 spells CASRSGLGAVKYF. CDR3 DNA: TGTGCCAGCCGTTCTGGACTGGGGGCAGTAAAGTACTTC.

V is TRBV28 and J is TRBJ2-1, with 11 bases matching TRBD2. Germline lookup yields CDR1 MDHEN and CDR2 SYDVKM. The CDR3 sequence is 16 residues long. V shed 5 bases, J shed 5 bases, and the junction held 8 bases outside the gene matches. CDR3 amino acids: CASSDISGRGHNEQFF. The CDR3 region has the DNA TGTGCCAGCAGTGACATTAGCGGGAGGGGCCACAATGAGCAGTTCTTC.

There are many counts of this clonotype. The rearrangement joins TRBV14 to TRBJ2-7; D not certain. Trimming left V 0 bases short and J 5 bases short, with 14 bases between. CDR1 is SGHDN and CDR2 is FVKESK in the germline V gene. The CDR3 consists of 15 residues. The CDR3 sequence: CASSQDWSRRDEQYF. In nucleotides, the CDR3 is TGTGCCAGCAGCCAAGACTGGAGCAGACGGGACGAGCAGTACTTC. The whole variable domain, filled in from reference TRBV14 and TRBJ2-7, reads EAGVTQFPSHSVIEKGQTVTLRCDPISGHDNLYWYRRVMGKEIKFLLHFVKESKQDESGMPNNRFLAERTGGTYSTLKVQPAELEDSGVYFCASSQDWSRRDEQYFGPGTRLTVT.

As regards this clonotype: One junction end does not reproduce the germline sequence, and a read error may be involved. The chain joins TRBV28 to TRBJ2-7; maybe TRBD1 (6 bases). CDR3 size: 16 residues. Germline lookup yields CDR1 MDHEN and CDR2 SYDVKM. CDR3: CASGFPGTLILHEQYF. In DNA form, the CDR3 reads TGTGCCAGCGGTTTTCCCGGGACATTAATTCTTCACGAGCAGTACTTC.

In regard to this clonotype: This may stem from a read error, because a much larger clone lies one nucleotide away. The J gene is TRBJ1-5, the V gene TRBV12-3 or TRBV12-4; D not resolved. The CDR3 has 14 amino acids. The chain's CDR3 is CASSLWGGNQPRHF. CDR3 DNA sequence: TGTGCCAGCAGTTTATGGGGAGGCAATCAGCCCCGGCATTTT.